This T cell receptor beta chain came from a study of shared T cell receptors in the human thymus. Sequenced by immunoSEQ multiplex PCR; TCRdb stores in-frame clones only, minus some. The sample shows 500,000 to 750,000 clones, around 87% of them seen only once. This CDR3 comprises 13 residues. Trimming pared 3 bases from V and 0 bases from J, leaving 9 bases between. Germline lookup yields CDR1 GTSNPN and CDR2 SVGIG (reference sequence). On this clone: Other DNA variants within this sample encode the same CDR3.

The same sample was also studied in work on human thymus T cells. That report notes: Corrective surgery for congenital heart defects was being performed on the healthy Finnish infants who were the donors. Thymic material originated from resections removed in the course of corrective heart surgery. Thymic and blood repertoires seemed to show skewed V and J gene use. Overlap was high between thymic repertoires from unrelated individuals, as reported in related research.

The sequencing sample was made of thymocytes. This TCR came from a boy younger than two with a congenital heart defect. The gene calls are TRBV30 and TRBJ2-7; the D is unclear. The chain's CDR3 is CAWSPEVSYEQYF. In DNA, the CDR3 is TGTGCCTGGAGCCCAGAGGTCTCCTACGAGCAGTACTTC.